This T cell receptor beta chain appears in the sequencing data of a study of T cells in Graves' hyperthyroidism and ophthalmopathy. Broader study findings: Model predictions of ophthalmopathy came a median around 6.5 months before onset.

This clonotype was counted at least ten times. Antigen unknown. Stability of Graves' hyperthyroidism was defined as absent ophthalmopathy progression within 18 months. This sample holds PBMCs from 8 to 10 ml fresh peripheral blood. The CDR3 length is 18 residues. The V end lost 0 bases, the J end lost 3 bases, and 21 bases lay between the germline ends. CDR1 is SGDLS, CDR2 YYNGEE, per germline. TCR beta CDR3 region amplification was performed from RNA transcripts. An initial round of RT-PCR targeting the TCR CDR3 relied on the HTBI primer set. TCRdb ran MiXCR on the multiplex PCR reads and lists one entry per CDR3 protein. The data show some 620,000 distinct CDR3 sequences, about a sixth seen once.

Material for sequencing was blood. This receptor was identified in a woman aged 30 to 39 with Graves' hyperthyroidism. The chain couples TRBV9 to TRBJ1-1, with D maybe TRBD1 (5 bases). CDR3 sequence (DNA): TGTGCCAGCAGCGTAGATAAGTCGGCAGGAGGGGTGGACACTGAAGCTTTCTTT. Encoded protein: CASSVDKSAGGVDTEAFF.